This passage covers 29 T cell receptor beta chains from one sample sequenced in a study of CD8 T cells in ankylosing spondylitis. A single record per CDR3 protein comes from TCRdb applying MiXCR to the 5' RACE reads. The sample shows 250,000 to 400,000 distinct CDR3 sequences, approximately 10% of them seen only once. The sequencing input was blood, either unsorted or a sorted T cell fraction (not recorded which). Receptor source: a female donor with ankylosing spondylitis or in good health (not recorded which).

This clonotype was observed many times. V gene TRBV20-1 combines with J gene TRBJ2-3; 10 nucleotides agree with TRBD2. The CDR3 sequence is 15 residues long. Germline assignment: CDR1 DFQATT and CDR2 SNEGSKA (reference sequence). J was trimmed by 6 bases and V by 4 bases; bases with no gene match: 10. The CDR3 region is CSATTGSSGSDTQYF. The CDR3 coding sequence is TGCAGTGCTACGACAGGGTCTAGCGGGAGCGATACGCAGTATTTT.

The gene calls are TRBV5-1 and TRBJ2-1; maybe TRBD1 (6 bases). The germline V gene has CDR1 SGHRS and CDR2 YFSETQ. Trimming left V 3 bases short and J 1 base short, with 14 bases between. The CDR3 has 16 amino acids. The CDR3 coding sequence is TGCGCCAGCAGCTCCCGGGACAACAGGTCCTACAATGAGCAGTTCTTC. Translated: CASSSRDNRSYNEQFF.

This clonotype was recorded at least ten times. The rearrangement joins TRBV5-1 to TRBJ2-2; 12 nucleotides line up with TRBD2. Germline CDR1 SGHRS, CDR2 YFSETQ. Germline trimming cut 0 bases from V and 2 bases from J; bases unmatched to any gene: 5. The CDR3 runs to 18 residues. The CDR3 DNA follows: TGCGCCAGCAGCTTGGAGTTACTAGCGGGAGGCAACACCGGGGAGCTGTTTTTT. As protein: CASSLELLAGGNTGELFF.

This clonotype has a count of ten or more. The chain carries TRBV20-1 and TRBJ1-4; no firm D call. V lost 6 bases, J lost 8 bases, and 7 bases lay in between. The V gene's germline CDR1 is DFQATT and CDR2 SNEGSKA (reference sequence). The CDR3 is 10 amino acids. As DNA, the CDR3 is TGCAGTGCAGCGGAGGAAAAACTGTTTTTT. Translation: CSAAEEKLFF.

This clonotype has at least ten counts. The chain is built from TRBV29-1 and TRBJ2-7; weak D call: TRBD1 (7 bases). CDR1 is SQVTM, CDR2 ANQGSEA, per germline. Trimming removed 5 bases from V and 5 bases from J, with 13 bases in between. The CDR3 sequence is 12 residues long. CDR3 in DNA: TGCAGCGTTATCCCAGGGGGGCACGAGCAGTACTTC. Residues: CSVIPGGHEQYF.

This clonotype was counted ten times or more. This chain joins TRBV5-1 and TRBJ2-1; 8 bases agree with TRBD1. The CDR3 consists of 16 residues. J lost 2 bases, V lost 1 base, and 5 bases had no gene match. CDR1 is SGHRS, CDR2 YFSETQ, per germline. Here the CDR3 DNA reads TGCGCCAGCAGCTTGCGCGGACAGGGACCCTACAATGAGCAGTTCTTC. Translation: CASSLRGQGPYNEQFF.

The chain carries TRBV20-1 and TRBJ2-5, with TRBD2 as a possible D gene (6 bases). Germline V CDR1 and CDR2: DFQATT, SNEGSKA (reference sequence). The CDR3 length is 15 residues. Trimming shortened V by 0 bases and J by 5 bases, and 16 bases separated the two germline ends. Here the CDR3 reads CSARDRGRGAETQYF. CDR3 in DNA: TGCAGTGCTAGAGATCGGGGACGCGGGGCGGAGACCCAGTACTTC.

This clonotype was counted many times. V gene TRBV12-3 or TRBV12-4 combines with J gene TRBJ2-7; D not certain. The ends were cut back, 1 base at V and 4 bases at J, with 8 bases in the middle. The CDR3 extends over 13 amino acids. The CDR3 protein is CASSLVGIYEQYF. The CDR3 DNA sequence: TGTGCCAGCAGTTTAGTAGGGATTTACGAGCAGTACTTC.

This clonotype has ten or more counts. The chain recombines TRBV12-3 or TRBV12-4 with TRBJ2-7; 13 bases align to TRBD2. Unmatched junction bases numbered 3, after V lost 1 base and J lost 3 bases. The CDR3 loop spans 16 amino acids. CDR3 sequence: CASSLGGLAGVYEQYF. Written as DNA, the CDR3 is TGTGCCAGCAGTTTAGGTGGACTAGCGGGAGTCTACGAGCAGTACTTC.

V is TRBV6-2 or TRBV6-3 and J is TRBJ1-2; maybe TRBD1 (6 bases). Germline CDR1 and CDR2: MNHEY and SVGEGT. This CDR3 spans 19 amino acids. Between the trimmed V and J ends, which lost 6 bases and 0 bases, there was a span of 26 bases. CDR3 loop: CASSPPWGGFVPANYGYTF. The DNA of the CDR3 is TGTGCCAGCAGCCCCCCCTGGGGGGGCTTCGTGCCTGCTAACTATGGCTACACCTTC.

This sequence joins TRBV14 and TRBJ2-1, with D unclear. This CDR3 has 14 amino acids. Germline CDR1 reads SGHDN; CDR2 reads FVKESK. V was cut by 0 bases and J by 12 bases, with 15 bases left in between. The CDR3 protein is CASSQDPGASGQFF. The CDR3 region has the DNA TGTGCCAGCAGCCAAGACCCCGGCGCCTCGGGGCAGTTCTTC.

The V call is TRBV7-2, the J call TRBJ2-7; D unresolved. This CDR3 is built from 13 residues. The V gene lost 6 bases and the J gene lost 0 bases, with 9 bases spanning the gap. CDR1 is SGHTA, CDR2 FQGNSA, per germline. CDR3 DNA sequence: TGTGCCAGCAGTGTTGTCGCCTCCTACGAGCAGTACTTC. Encoded protein: CASSVVASYEQYF. The full variable domain, with the rest looked up from reference TRBV7-2 and TRBJ2-7, is GAGVSQSPSNKVTEKGKDVELRCDPISGHTALYWYRQSLGQGLEFLIYFQGNSAPDKSGLPSDRFSAERTGGSVSTLTIQRTQQEDSAVYLCASSVVASYEQYFGPGTRLTVT.

This clonotype was seen repeatedly, ten times or more. This chain links TRBV11-2 with TRBJ1-3, with 7 bases matching TRBD1. With 4 bases clipped from V and 4 bases from J, the junction kept 10 bases outside the gene matches. The length of the CDR3 is 16 residues. Germline V gene lookup returns CDR1 SGHAT and CDR2 FQNNGV. DNA for the CDR3: TGTGCCAGCAGCTCCTCTACAGGGGTCAGCGGAAACACCATATATTTT. This translates into CASSSSTGVSGNTIYF.

This clonotype was found many times. This CDR3 reads CSANSVLNSGNTIYF. Written as DNA, the CDR3 is TGCAGTGCTAACTCGGTTTTAAACTCGGGAAACACCATATATTTT. V usage is TRBV20-1 and J usage is TRBJ1-3; D unresolved. V lost 4 bases and J 4 bases, leaving 17 bases between the germline ends. This CDR3 is 15 amino acids long. Germline assignment: CDR1 DFQATT and CDR2 SNEGSKA (reference sequence).

This clonotype was seen a handful of times. The rearrangement joins TRBV27 to TRBJ2-7, with TRBD1 as a possible D gene (6 bases). Trimming left V 3 bases short and J 4 bases short, with 19 bases between. This CDR3 region has 16 residues. Per the germline V gene, CDR1 is MNHEY and CDR2 is SMNVEV (reference sequence). This CDR3 is CASSFSRQEQLYEQYF. Here the CDR3 DNA reads TGTGCCAGCAGTTTTTCCCGACAGGAACAACTATACGAGCAGTACTTC.

The table lists this clonotype with many counts. The V call is TRBV27, the J call TRBJ2-7, with D possibly matching TRBD2 (7 bases). CDR3 length: 13 amino acids. V was trimmed by 2 bases and J by 6 bases, leaving 11 bases between them. CDR1 and CDR2 (germline): MNHEY, SMNVEV (reference sequence). The CDR3 DNA sequence: TGTGCCAGCAGTTTACACAGGGAGGGCGAGCAGTACTTC. Its translation: CASSLHREGEQYF.

This clonotype was seen only a few times. The V gene is TRBV27, the J gene TRBJ1-5, with 9 bases that match TRBD1. Germline V lookup: CDR1 MNHEY, CDR2 SMNVEV (reference sequence). The CDR3 sequence is 17 residues long. V was pared by 5 bases and J by 1 base, with 9 bases of the junction left unmatched. The CDR3 is CASSTNFGTGSNQPQHF. Here the CDR3 DNA reads TGTGCCAGCAGTACCAATTTCGGGACAGGGAGCAATCAGCCCCAGCATTTT.

This clonotype has at least ten counts. The chain couples TRBV25-1 to TRBJ2-7; D is perhaps TRBD1 or TRBD2 (5 bases each). Trimming took off 1 base at V and 1 base at J, with 8 bases between the two ends. This CDR3 is 14 amino acids long. Germline lookup yields CDR1 MGHDK and CDR2 SYGVNS. Here the CDR3 reads CASSEWDGSYEQYF. Here the CDR3 DNA reads TGTGCCAGCAGTGAATGGGACGGATCCTACGAGCAGTACTTC.

CDR3 sequence: CAGPRSGSPGELFF. In DNA, the CDR3 is TGCGCCGGTCCACGATCCGGATCGCCCGGGGAGCTGTTTTTT. V gene TRBV23-1 combines with J gene TRBJ2-2; D uncertain. TRBV23-1 is placed among ORFs of uncertain function. V was shortened by 11 bases and J by 6 bases, with 19 bases between the two germline ends. The CDR3 length is 14 residues.

This clonotype has at least ten counts. The chain recombines TRBV10-3 with TRBJ2-3; 9 bases fit TRBD2. Germline V gives CDR1 ENHRY, CDR2 SYGVKD. The V and J ends lost 4 bases and 0 bases, in that order; junction bases with no gene match: 8. This CDR3 is built from 17 residues. The CDR3 loop is CAISGAGGYSSTDTQYF. The DNA for the CDR3 is TGTGCCATCAGTGGAGCGGGAGGCTACTCTAGCACAGATACGCAGTATTTT.

The rearrangement links TRBV2 to TRBJ1-5; no definite D call. Trimming left V 3 bases short and J 4 bases short, with 13 bases between. This CDR3 is built from 15 residues. Germline values: CDR1 SNHLY, CDR2 FYNNEI. This CDR3 is CASSDESHGNQPQHF. CDR3 nucleotide sequence: TGTGCCAGCAGTGACGAGAGCCATGGGAATCAGCCCCAGCATTTT.

Many counts were recorded for this clonotype. The chain joins TRBV27 to TRBJ2-1; TRBD1 might be the D (5 bases). The length of the CDR3 is 11 residues. Germline V gene sequence: CDR1 MNHEY, CDR2 SMNVEV (reference sequence). The ends were cut back, 5 bases at V and 10 bases at J, with 9 bases in the middle. DNA for the CDR3: TGTGCCAGCAGTGGGGCCGGGGAGCAGTTCTTC. This sequence encodes CASSGAGEQFF.

This clonotype was observed a few times. The chain couples TRBV7-2 to TRBJ2-7, with a possible D match to TRBD1 (5 bases). Trimming cost V 1 base and J 0 bases, with 10 bases left between them. The CDR3 length is 15 residues. Germline-derived CDR1 and CDR2 are SGHTA and FQGNSA. The CDR3 bases are TGTGCCAGCAGCTTAGGACAGTTAAGCTCCTACGAGCAGTACTTC. Its protein is CASSLGQLSSYEQYF. The full variable domain, completed using reference TRBV7-2 and TRBJ2-7, is GAGVSQSPSNKVTEKGKDVELRCDPISGHTALYWYRQSLGQGLEFLIYFQGNSAPDKSGLPSDRFSAERTGGSVSTLTIQRTQQEDSAVYLCASSLGQLSSYEQYFGPGTRLTVT.

This clonotype was observed at least ten times. This rearrangement joins TRBV20-1 to TRBJ1-6; D possibly corresponds to TRBD1 (6 bases). The CDR3 runs to 16 residues. Between the trimmed V and J ends, which lost 0 bases and 1 base, there was a span of 10 bases. Germline loops: CDR1 DFQATT, CDR2 SNEGSKA (reference sequence). This chain's CDR3 is CSARDGRGSYNSPLHF. The CDR3 bases are TGCAGTGCTAGAGATGGCAGGGGTTCCTATAATTCACCCCTCCACTTT.

This clonotype was detected a few times. V is TRBV3-1 and J is TRBJ2-7; 7 bases are a match to TRBD2. Germline trimming cut 2 bases from V and 5 bases from J; bases unmatched to any gene: 6. The CDR3 totals 14 residues. Germline V gives CDR1 LGHDT, CDR2 YNNKEL (reference sequence). Written as DNA, the CDR3 is TGTGCCAGCAGCCAACTTAGCGGGCGCGACGAGCAGTACTTC. Its protein is CASSQLSGRDEQYF.

This clonotype was recorded at least ten times. The chain joins TRBV5-5 to TRBJ2-7; D uncertain. The V end was cut by 1 base, the J end by 0 bases, with 14 bases between. CDR1 and CDR2 (germline): SGHKS, YYEKEE (reference sequence). There are 16 residues in the CDR3. The CDR3, as DNA: TGTGCCAGCAGCTTGCGGGCGGCGGATGTCTCCTACGAGCAGTACTTC. Encoded protein: CASSLRAADVSYEQYF. The whole variable domain, remainder taken from reference TRBV5-5 and TRBJ2-7, is DAGVTQSPTHLIKTRGQQVTLRCSPISGHKSVSWYQQVLGQGPQFIFQYYEKEERGRGNFPDRFSARQFPNYSSELNVNALLLGDSALYLCASSLRAADVSYEQYFGPGTRLTVT.

In this sample, this clonotype turned up a few times. The V gene is TRBV24-1, the J gene TRBJ2-2; tentatively, D is TRBD2 (5 bases). V was clipped by 5 bases and J by 0 bases, with 18 bases between them. CDR1 KGHDR and CDR2 SFDVKD come from the germline V gene. The CDR3 spans 18 residues. CDR3 residues: CATSARAAGAANTGELFF. The CDR3 bases are TGTGCCACCAGTGCCAGAGCGGCAGGAGCGGCGAACACCGGGGAGCTGTTTTTT.

As to this clonotype: Since a much larger clone is just one base distant, this may be a read error. The genes are TRBV20-1 and TRBJ2-4, with D possibly matching TRBD2 (5 bases). From germline, CDR1 is DFQATT and CDR2 SNEGSKA (reference sequence). CDR3 length: 13 residues. The CDR3 loop is CSAPVLAKNIRYF. The CDR3, as DNA: TGCAGTGCTCCGGTGCTAGCCAAAAACATTCGGTACTTC.

This clonotype was detected many times. The chain couples TRBV19 to TRBJ2-6; a weak D match, TRBD1 (6 bases). Germline CDR1 and CDR2: LNHDA and SQIVND (reference sequence). Trimming left V 6 bases short and J 0 bases short, with 12 bases between. This CDR3 contains 16 residues. In nucleotides, the CDR3 is TGTGCCAGTAGGCCGGACAGCCCCTCTGGGGCCAACGTCCTGACTTTC. This gives the protein CASRPDSPSGANVLTF.